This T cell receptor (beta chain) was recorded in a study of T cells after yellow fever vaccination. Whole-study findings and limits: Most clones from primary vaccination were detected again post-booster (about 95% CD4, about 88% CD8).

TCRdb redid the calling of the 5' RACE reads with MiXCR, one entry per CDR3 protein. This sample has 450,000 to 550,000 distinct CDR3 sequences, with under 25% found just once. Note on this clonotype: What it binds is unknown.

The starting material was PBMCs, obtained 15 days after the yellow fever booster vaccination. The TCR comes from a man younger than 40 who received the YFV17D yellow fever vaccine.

DNA for the CDR3: TGCGCCAGCAGCCAAGATTCTCGCGGCACCGGGGAGCTGTTTTTT. It translates to CASSQDSRGTGELFF. The rearrangement links TRBV4-3 to TRBJ2-2; D is uncertain. V gave up 0 bases and J gave up 4 bases, with 9 bases separating them. The germline V gene has CDR1 LGHNA and CDR2 YSLEER. The CDR3 length is 15 residues.